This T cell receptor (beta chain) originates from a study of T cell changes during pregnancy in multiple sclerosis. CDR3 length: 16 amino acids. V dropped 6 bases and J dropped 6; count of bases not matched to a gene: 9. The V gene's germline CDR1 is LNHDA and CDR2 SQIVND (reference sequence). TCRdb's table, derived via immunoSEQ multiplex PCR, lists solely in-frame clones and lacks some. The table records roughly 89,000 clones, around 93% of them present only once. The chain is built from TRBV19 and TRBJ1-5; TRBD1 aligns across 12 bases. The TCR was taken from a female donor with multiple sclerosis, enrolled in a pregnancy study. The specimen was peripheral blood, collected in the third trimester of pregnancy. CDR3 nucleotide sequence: TGTGCCAGTAGGGGGACAGGGGGCTCGGCCAGTCAGCCCCAGCATTTT. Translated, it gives CASRGTGGSASQPQHF. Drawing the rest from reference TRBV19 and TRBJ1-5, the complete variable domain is DGGITQSPKYLFRKEGQNVTLSCEQNLNHDAMYWYRQDPGQGLRLIYYSQIVNDFQKGDIAEGYSVSREKKESFPLTVTSAQKNPTAFYLCASRGTGGSASQPQHFGDGTRLSIL.